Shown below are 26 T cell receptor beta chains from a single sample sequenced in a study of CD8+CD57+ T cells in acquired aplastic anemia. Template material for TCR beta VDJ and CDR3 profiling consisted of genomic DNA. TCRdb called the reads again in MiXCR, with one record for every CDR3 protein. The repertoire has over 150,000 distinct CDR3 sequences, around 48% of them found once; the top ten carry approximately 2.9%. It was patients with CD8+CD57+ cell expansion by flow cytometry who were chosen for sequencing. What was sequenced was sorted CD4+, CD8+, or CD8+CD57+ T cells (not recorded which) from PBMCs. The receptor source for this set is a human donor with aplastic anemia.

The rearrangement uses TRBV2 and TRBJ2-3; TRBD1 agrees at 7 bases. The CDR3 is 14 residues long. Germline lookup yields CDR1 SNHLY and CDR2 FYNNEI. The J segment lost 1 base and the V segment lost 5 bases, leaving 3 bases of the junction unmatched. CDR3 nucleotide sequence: TGTGCCAGCAGTTATACAGGGGGCACAGATACGCAGTATTTT. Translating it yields CASSYTGGTDTQYF.

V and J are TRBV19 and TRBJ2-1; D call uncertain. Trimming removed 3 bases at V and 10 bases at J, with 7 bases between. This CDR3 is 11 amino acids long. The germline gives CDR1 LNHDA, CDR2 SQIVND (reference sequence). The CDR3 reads CASSIAQEQFF. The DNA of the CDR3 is TGTGCCAGTAGTATTGCCCAGGAGCAGTTCTTC.

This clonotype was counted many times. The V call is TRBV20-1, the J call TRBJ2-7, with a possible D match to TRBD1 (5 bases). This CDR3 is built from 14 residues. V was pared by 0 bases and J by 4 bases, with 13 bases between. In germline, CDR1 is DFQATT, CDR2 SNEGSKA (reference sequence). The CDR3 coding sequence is TGCAGTGCTAGAGAGGGGCAGAGCCAGTACGAGCAGTACTTC. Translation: CSAREGQSQYEQYF.

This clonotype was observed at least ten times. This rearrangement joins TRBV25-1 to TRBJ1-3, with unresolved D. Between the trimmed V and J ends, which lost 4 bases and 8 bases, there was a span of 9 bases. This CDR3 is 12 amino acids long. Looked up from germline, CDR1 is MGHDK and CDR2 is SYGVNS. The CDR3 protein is CASSGGGDTIYF. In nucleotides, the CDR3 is TGTGCCAGCAGTGGGGGTGGGGACACCATATATTTT. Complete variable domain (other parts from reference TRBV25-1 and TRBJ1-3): EADIYQTPRYLVIGTGKKITLECSQTMGHDKMYWYQQDPGMELHLIHYSYGVNSTEKGDLSSESTVSRIRTEHFPLTLESARPSHTSQYLCASSGGGDTIYFGEGSWLTVV.

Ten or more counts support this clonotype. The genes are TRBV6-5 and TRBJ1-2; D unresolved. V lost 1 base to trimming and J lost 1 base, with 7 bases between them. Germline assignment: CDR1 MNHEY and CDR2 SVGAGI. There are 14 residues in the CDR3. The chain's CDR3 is CASSYLGINYGYTF. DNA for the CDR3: TGTGCCAGCAGTTACTTGGGGATTAACTATGGCTACACCTTC.

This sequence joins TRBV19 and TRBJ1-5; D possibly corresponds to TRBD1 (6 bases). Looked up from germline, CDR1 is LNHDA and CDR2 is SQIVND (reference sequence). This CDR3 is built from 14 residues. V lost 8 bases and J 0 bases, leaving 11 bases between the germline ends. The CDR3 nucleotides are TGTGCCAGTGCGGGGGGCCATAGCAATCAGCCCCAGCATTTT. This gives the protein CASAGGHSNQPQHF.

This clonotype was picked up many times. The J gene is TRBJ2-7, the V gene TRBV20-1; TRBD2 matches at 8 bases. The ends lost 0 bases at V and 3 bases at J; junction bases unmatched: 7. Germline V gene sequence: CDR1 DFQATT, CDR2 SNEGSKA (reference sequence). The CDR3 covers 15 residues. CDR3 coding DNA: TGCAGTGCTAGAGACCCGAGCGGGAGCGACTACGAGCAGTACTTC. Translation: CSARDPSGSDYEQYF.

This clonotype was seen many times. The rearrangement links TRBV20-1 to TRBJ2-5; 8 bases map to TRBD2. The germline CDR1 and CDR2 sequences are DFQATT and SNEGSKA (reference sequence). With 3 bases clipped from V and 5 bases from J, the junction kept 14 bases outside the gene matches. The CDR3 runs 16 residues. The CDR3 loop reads CSASLSQAGVSETQYF. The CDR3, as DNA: TGCAGTGCTAGCTTGTCTCAAGCGGGAGTCTCTGAGACCCAGTACTTC.

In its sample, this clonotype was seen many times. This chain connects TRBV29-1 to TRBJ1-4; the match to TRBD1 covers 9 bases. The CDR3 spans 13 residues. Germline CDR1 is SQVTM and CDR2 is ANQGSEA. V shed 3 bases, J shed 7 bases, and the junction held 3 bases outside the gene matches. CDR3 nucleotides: TGCAGCGTTGATGGACAGGGGACTGAAAAACTGTTTTTT. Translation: CSVDGQGTEKLFF.

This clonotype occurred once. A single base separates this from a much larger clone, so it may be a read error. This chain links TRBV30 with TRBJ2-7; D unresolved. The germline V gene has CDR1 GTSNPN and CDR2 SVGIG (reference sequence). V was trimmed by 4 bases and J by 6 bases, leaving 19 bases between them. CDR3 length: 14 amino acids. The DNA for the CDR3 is TGTGCCTGGACTTTTCTCGGCGGTTCCACCGAGCAGTACTTC. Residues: CAWTFLGGSTEQYF.

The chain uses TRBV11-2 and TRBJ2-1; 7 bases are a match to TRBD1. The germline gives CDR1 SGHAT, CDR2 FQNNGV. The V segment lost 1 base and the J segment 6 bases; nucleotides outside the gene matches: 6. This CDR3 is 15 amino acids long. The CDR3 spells CASSLGNRGVNEQFF. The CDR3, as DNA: TGTGCCAGCAGCTTAGGGAACAGGGGTGTCAATGAGCAGTTCTTC.

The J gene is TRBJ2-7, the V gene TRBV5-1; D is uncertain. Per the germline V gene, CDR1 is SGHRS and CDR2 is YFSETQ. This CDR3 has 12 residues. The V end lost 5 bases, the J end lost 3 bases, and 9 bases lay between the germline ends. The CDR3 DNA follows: TGCGCCAGCAGATTTGATAGCTACGAGCAGTACTTC. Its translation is CASRFDSYEQYF.

As DNA, the CDR3 is TGCAGTGCGAGGCGGGACCCTAATGAAAAACTGTTTTTT. Protein product: CSARRDPNEKLFF. V and J are TRBV20-1 and TRBJ1-4, with D possibly TRBD1 on 5 matching bases. The CDR3 extends over 13 amino acids. The germline V and J ends were trimmed by 6 bases and 3 bases, with 11 bases remaining between them. CDR1 and CDR2 from the germline V gene are DFQATT and SNEGSKA (reference sequence).

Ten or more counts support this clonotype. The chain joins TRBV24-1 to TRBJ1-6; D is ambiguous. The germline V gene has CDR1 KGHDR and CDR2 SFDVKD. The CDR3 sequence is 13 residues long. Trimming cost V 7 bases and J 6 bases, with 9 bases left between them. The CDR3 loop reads CATSADANSPLHF. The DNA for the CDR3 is TGTGCCACCAGCGCCGACGCTAATTCACCCCTCCACTTT.

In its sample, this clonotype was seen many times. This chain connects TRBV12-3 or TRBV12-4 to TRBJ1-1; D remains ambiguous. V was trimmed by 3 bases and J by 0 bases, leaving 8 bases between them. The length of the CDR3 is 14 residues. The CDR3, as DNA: TGTGCCAGCAGTTTCTCAGGAATGAACACTGAAGCTTTCTTT. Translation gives CASSFSGMNTEAFF.

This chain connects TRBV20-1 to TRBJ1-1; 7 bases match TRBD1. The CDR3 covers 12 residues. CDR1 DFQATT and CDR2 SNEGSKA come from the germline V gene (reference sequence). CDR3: CNEGQRHTEAFF. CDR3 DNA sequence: TGCAATGAGGGACAGAGACACACTGAAGCTTTCTTT.

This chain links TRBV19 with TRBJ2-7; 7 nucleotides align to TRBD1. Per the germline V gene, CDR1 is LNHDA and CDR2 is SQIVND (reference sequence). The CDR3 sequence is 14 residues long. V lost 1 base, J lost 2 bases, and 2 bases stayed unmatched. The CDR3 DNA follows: TGTGCCAGTAGTATAGGAGGGGGCCCCTACGAGCAGTACTTC. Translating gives CASSIGGGPYEQYF.

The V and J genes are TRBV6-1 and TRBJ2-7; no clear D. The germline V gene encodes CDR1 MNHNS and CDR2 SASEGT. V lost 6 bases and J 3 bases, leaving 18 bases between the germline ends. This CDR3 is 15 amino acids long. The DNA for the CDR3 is TGTGCCAGCAGCGGCTTCGACACGTCCTACTACGAGCAGTACTTC. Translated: CASSGFDTSYYEQYF.

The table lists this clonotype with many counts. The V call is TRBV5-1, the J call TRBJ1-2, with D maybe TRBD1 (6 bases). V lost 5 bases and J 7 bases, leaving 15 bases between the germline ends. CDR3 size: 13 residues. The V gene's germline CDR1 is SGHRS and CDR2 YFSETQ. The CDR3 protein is CASSPQGESGYTF. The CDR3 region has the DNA TGCGCCAGCAGTCCACAGGGAGAGAGTGGCTACACCTTC.

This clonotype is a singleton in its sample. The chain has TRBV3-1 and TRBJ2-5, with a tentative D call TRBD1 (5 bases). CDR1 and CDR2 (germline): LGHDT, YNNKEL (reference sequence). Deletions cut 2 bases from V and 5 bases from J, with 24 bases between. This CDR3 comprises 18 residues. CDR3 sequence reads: CASSQSIGRALGAETQYF. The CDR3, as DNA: TGTGCCAGCAGCCAATCCATCGGACGGGCTTTAGGGGCGGAGACCCAGTACTTC.

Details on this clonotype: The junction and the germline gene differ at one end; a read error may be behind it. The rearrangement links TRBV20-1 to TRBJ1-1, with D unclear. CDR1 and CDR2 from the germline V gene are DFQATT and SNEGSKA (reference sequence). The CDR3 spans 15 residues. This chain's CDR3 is CSARLQRQLNTGAFF. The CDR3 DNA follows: TGCAGTGCTAGACTCCAGCGGCAGCTGAACACTGGAGCTTTCTTT.

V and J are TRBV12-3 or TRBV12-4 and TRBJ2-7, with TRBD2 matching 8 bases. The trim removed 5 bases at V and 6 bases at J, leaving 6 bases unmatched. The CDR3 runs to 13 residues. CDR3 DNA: TGTGCCAGCAGTACCCGGACTAGCCCCGAGCAGTACTTC. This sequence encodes CASSTRTSPEQYF.

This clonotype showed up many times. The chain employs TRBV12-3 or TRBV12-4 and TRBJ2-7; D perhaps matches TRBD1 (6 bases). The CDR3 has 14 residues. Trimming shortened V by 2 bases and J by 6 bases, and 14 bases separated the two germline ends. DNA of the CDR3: TGTGCCAGCAGTTTAACACAGGGATACCCCGAGCAGTACTTC. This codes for CASSLTQGYPEQYF.

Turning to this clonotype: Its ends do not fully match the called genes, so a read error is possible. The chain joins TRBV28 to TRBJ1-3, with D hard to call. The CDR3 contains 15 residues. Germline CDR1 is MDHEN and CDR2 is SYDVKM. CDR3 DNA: TGTGCCAACAGTCCAGGACCTATCTCTGGAAACACCATATATTTT. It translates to CANSPGPISGNTIYF.

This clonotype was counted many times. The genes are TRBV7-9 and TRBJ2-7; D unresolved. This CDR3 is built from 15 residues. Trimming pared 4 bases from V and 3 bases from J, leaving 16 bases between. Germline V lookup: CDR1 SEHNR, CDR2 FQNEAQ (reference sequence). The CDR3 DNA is TGTGCCAGCAGCTCTTTTAAGGGCGATTACTACGAGCAGTACTTC. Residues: CASSSFKGDYYEQYF.

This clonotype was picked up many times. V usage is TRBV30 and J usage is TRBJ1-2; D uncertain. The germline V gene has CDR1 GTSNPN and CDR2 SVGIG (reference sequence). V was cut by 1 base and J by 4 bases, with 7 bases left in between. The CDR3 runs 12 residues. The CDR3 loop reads CAWSESGYGYTF. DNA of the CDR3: TGTGCCTGGAGTGAGTCCGGCTATGGCTACACCTTC.